The 9 T cell receptor beta chains reported below all come from one sample, sequenced in a study of shared clonotypes between healthy human individuals. Naivety among CD8 cells was defined by CD45RO negativity and positive CCR7 selection, thereby excluding terminally differentiated effector memory CD45RA+ cells. Profiling relied on immunoSEQ multiplex PCR, and the TCRdb table lists in-frame clones only, not all of them. The sample holds fewer than 850,000 clones, 96% seen once. Material: naive CD8+ T cells sorted from blood. Receptors were obtained from a young man in good health.

The chain recombines TRBV4-1 with TRBJ2-3, with 10 bases matching TRBD2. J was trimmed by 4 bases and V by 1 base; bases with no gene match: 8. This CDR3 has 17 amino acids. Germline V CDR1 and CDR2: MGHRA, YSYEKL. The CDR3 region is CASSQGIILAGPDTQYF. The CDR3 nucleotides read TGCGCCAGCAGCCAAGGGATTATACTAGCGGGACCAGATACGCAGTATTTT.

The gene calls are TRBV2 and TRBJ2-7; TRBD1 matches at 7 bases. The CDR3 covers 12 residues. After removal of 8 bases from V and 2 bases from J, the junction contained 3 bases not matched to a gene. Germline loops: CDR1 SNHLY, CDR2 FYNNEI. In nucleotides, the CDR3 is TGTGCCAGCGCGCAGGGGGCCTACGAGCAGTACTTC. Its translation: CASAQGAYEQYF.

The chain carries TRBV7-9 and TRBJ1-1; D is perhaps TRBD1 (6 bases). The germline gives CDR1 SEHNR, CDR2 FQNEAQ (reference sequence). The CDR3 has 14 amino acids. Deletions cut 6 bases from V and 5 bases from J, with 16 bases between. The CDR3 DNA reads as TGTGCCAGCAGAGGGAGCACAGGGCGAACTGAAGCTTTCTTT. The encoded protein is CASRGSTGRTEAFF.

V and J are TRBV10-3 and TRBJ1-4, with D unresolved. With 0 bases removed from V and 7 bases from J, the gap between germline ends came to 6 bases. Germline V gene sequence: CDR1 ENHRY, CDR2 SYGVKD. The CDR3 totals 13 residues. The CDR3, as DNA: TGTGCCATCAGTGAGTCCCAGGTTGAAAAACTGTTTTTT. It codes for CAISESQVEKLFF.

V usage is TRBV6-5 and J usage is TRBJ2-7; D call uncertain. Germline assignment: CDR1 MNHEY and CDR2 SVGAGI. The length of the CDR3 is 13 residues. V was cut by 0 bases and J by 3 bases, with 6 bases left in between. CDR3 sequence: CASSYSGFYEQYF. The CDR3 DNA reads TGTGCCAGCAGTTACTCAGGGTTCTACGAGCAGTACTTC.

This clone was observed once. The genes are TRBV5-4 and TRBJ2-1; D is ambiguous. The CDR3 consists of 13 residues. V lost 0 bases to trimming and J lost 5 bases, with 6 bases between them. The V gene's germline CDR1 is SGHNT and CDR2 YYREEE (reference sequence). The CDR3 nucleotides read TGTGCCAGCAGCTTGGCGTGGGACAATGAGCAGTTCTTC. It translates to CASSLAWDNEQFF.

This clone was counted a single time. The chain uses TRBV7-6 and TRBJ2-5; perhaps TRBD1 as D (5 bases). The V end was cut by 2 bases, the J end by 5 bases, with 12 bases between. The CDR3 length is 14 residues. The germline V gene has CDR1 SGHVS and CDR2 FNYEAQ. CDR3 sequence reads: CASSLPDSRETQYF. The CDR3 region has the DNA TGTGCCAGCAGCTTACCTGACAGCAGGGAGACCCAGTACTTC.

This chain joins TRBV19 and TRBJ1-4; 7 bases map to TRBD1. CDR1 and CDR2 (germline): LNHDA, SQIVND (reference sequence). The CDR3 is 15 amino acids. With V trimmed by 4 bases and J by 8 bases, 10 bases remained unmatched. The CDR3 sequence is CASSKGTEHLEKLFF. CDR3 DNA sequence: TGTGCCAGTAGTAAGGGGACAGAACATTTAGAAAAACTGTTTTTT.

DNA of the CDR3: TGTGCCAGCAGCTCCCCGGGGGGTAGCGGGAGCTATGAGCAGTTCTTC. It is translated as CASSSPGGSGSYEQFF. This sequence joins TRBV7-3 and TRBJ2-1; 9 positions agree with TRBD2. Germline CDR1 SGHTA, CDR2 FQGTGA. The trim removed 4 bases at V and 8 bases at J, leaving 12 bases unmatched. The CDR3 runs 16 residues.